This T cell receptor beta chain originates from a study of blood T cell repertoires in COVID-19. This CDR3 contains 16 residues. With 4 bases clipped from V and 5 bases from J, the junction kept 13 bases outside the gene matches. Germline V gene data show CDR1 as LNHDA and CDR2 as SQIVND (reference sequence). This clone was observed a handful of times. Per the study methods: Counts of nucleated cells, estimated from reference gene primer amplification, were obtained. Only in-frame clones appear in the TCRdb table, and some are missing; sequencing was by immunoSEQ multiplex PCR. That table is the source of V, J and clone size, and D and trimming were worked out from the DNA. The sample holds 200,000 to 250,000 clones, around 80% seen once.

Sequencing was carried out using PBMCs or T cells enriched from blood (not recorded which). The chain has TRBV19 and TRBJ1-1; 7 bases match TRBD1. The sequence derives from a man aged 55 to 69 who had recovered from COVID-19. This CDR3 is CASSRGSQGRRTEAFF. The DNA of the CDR3 is TGTGCCAGTAGTAGGGGATCACAGGGGAGGAGAACTGAAGCTTTCTTT.